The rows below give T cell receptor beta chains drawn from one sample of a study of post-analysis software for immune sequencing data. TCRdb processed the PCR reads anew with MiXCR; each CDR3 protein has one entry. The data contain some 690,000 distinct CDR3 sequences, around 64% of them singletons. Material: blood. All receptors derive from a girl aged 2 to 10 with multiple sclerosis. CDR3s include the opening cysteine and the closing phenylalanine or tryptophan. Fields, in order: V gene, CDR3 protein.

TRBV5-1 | CASSLGSHGEKLFF
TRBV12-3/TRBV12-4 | CASSSRDGSYGYTF
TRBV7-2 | CASSGPPGLYGYTF
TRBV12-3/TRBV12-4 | CASRRAGKYYGYTF
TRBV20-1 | CSASSGSSYNEQFF
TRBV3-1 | CASSPPWGGAVMKMETQYF
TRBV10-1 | CASSGTLQETQYF
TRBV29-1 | CSVGRTGQKFYGYTF
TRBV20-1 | CNASILTSGSSYEQYF
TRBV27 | CASSTRSGRGGNIQYF
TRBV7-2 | CASSLGPGLAGGPRWFF
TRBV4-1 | CASSQTSGLCYEQYF
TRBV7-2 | CASSETGEAFF
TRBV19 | CTSKYKGPYEQYF
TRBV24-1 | CATRKSGLSTDTQYF
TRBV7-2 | CASSTGLAKNIQYF
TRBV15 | CATSREPGHYEQYF
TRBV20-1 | CSAPQGTDTQYF
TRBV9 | CASSEGLAGNPTDTQYF
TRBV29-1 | CSTKEGNIQYF
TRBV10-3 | CAISESWDRNLYGYTF
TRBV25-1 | CASSESGVDTQYF